The TCR beta chain described here comes from a study of cytomegalovirus exposure and HLA in healthy donors. Findings of the study overall: Upon later analysis, HLA-associated TCR beta chains proved more clonally expanded than other, equally common chains. An ancestry cluster, one associated with Asian ancestry, reportedly showed fewer N-insertions than the approximately 650-donor mean in a later analysis. In an earlier analysis, most TCR beta V segments were productive about 90% or about 30% of the time. Accurate predictions that matched the HLA-A and HLA-B alleles of most subjects were reportedly made from TCR beta sequences.

Concerning this clone: The antigen is not known.

The CDR3 extends over 14 amino acids. The V and J ends lost 4 bases and 4 bases respectively, with 15 bases between them. Germline CDR1 reads SGHRS; CDR2 reads YFSETQ. PCR primers comprised 60 Vbeta and 13 Jbeta primers. Sequencing used immunoSEQ multiplex PCR; TCRdb keeps in-frame clones, though not all of them. The table shows approximately 170,000 clones, with almost 80% occurring only once. The chain couples TRBV5-1 to TRBJ2-7; possible D gene TRBD1, 6 bases. Sequenced sample: PBMCs. This clonotype was obtained from a woman aged 18-30 years in good health and CMV-seronegative. The DNA of the CDR3 is TGCGCCAGCAGCCCAATACTAACAGGGTACGAGCAGTACTTC. It specifies CASSPILTGYEQYF.